The following is a TCR beta chain sequence with its context. The entry originates in a study of brain T cells in children with intractable seizures. Sample time point: blood from clinic visit 5 months post-surgery; TSC patient then seizure free. Sequencing used immunoSEQ multiplex PCR; TCRdb keeps in-frame clones, though not all of them. The sample contains 340,000 or so clones, over 90% of which appear only once. The CDR3 spans 16 residues. V gave up 6 bases and J gave up 4 bases; unmatched junction bases: 8. Germline CDR1 reads ENHRY; CDR2 reads SYGVKD. This rearrangement joins TRBV10-3 to TRBJ2-3; 12 nucleotides agree with TRBD2. The starting material was peripheral blood, obtained less than 6 months after surgery. The sequence derives from a boy younger than two with tuberous sclerosis and intractable seizures. CDR3 residues: CAIRPSGGALSDTQYF. The CDR3 DNA sequence: TGTGCCATCAGACCTAGCGGGGGGGCTTTGTCAGATACGCAGTATTTT.